One and the same sample provided the 26 T cell receptor beta chains below, sequenced in a study of shared clonotypes between healthy human individuals. Sequenced by immunoSEQ multiplex PCR; TCRdb stores in-frame clones only, minus some. The sample shows about 490,000 clones, about 80% of them seen only once. The sequencing sample was made of PBMCs. These receptors were collected from a middle-aged woman in good health. Some clones in this sample may be carry-over from other donors' samples.

The chain employs TRBV27 and TRBJ2-5, with D possibly matching TRBD2 (6 bases). Looked up from germline, CDR1 is MNHEY and CDR2 is SMNVEV (reference sequence). Trimming pared 3 bases from V and 5 bases from J, leaving 7 bases between. This CDR3 is 12 amino acids long. The CDR3 nucleotides are TGTGCCAGCAGTTTTGGGGGGGAGACCCAGTACTTC. It encodes CASSFGGETQYF.

The rearrangement uses TRBV30 and TRBJ2-3, with TRBD2 identical over 7 bases. The CDR3 loop spans 16 amino acids. Germline values: CDR1 GTSNPN, CDR2 SVGIG (reference sequence). J was trimmed by 2 bases and V by 3 bases; bases with no gene match: 11. The CDR3 loop is CAWSGLAGLTTDTQYF. As DNA, the CDR3 is TGTGCCTGGAGCGGATTAGCGGGCCTTACCACAGATACGCAGTATTTT.

In this sample, this clone turned up a few times. The J gene is TRBJ1-3, the V gene TRBV7-2, with D maybe TRBD1 (5 bases). V gave up 5 bases and J gave up 0 bases, with 17 bases separating them. The CDR3 has 17 amino acids. Germline lookup yields CDR1 SGHTA and CDR2 FQGNSA. CDR3 in amino acids: CASSPRVWGSSGNTIYF. In DNA, the CDR3 is TGTGCCAGCAGCCCCAGGGTTTGGGGGAGCTCTGGAAACACCATATATTTT.

The chain employs TRBV5-1 and TRBJ2-2; D gene unclear. The V end was cut by 4 bases, the J end by 2 bases, with 3 bases between. Germline V gene sequence: CDR1 SGHRS, CDR2 YFSETQ. There are 12 residues in the CDR3. The CDR3 DNA reads TGCGCCAGCAGCAATAACACCGGGGAGCTGTTTTTT. Translated, it gives CASSNNTGELFF.

J is TRBJ2-5 and V is TRBV5-1; TRBD2 matches 13 bases. In germline, CDR1 is SGHRS, CDR2 YFSETQ. J gave up 7 bases and V 6 bases, and 9 bases lay outside the gene matches. The CDR3 is 15 residues long. The CDR3 region has the DNA TGCGCCAGCAAACCGGGACTAGCGGGACCGGGGACCCAGTACTTC. Translation: CASKPGLAGPGTQYF.

The rearrangement uses TRBV25-1 and TRBJ2-1; 9 bases line up with TRBD2. V shed 4 bases and J 0 bases; nucleotides not matched to a gene: 10. The CDR3 loop spans 18 amino acids. Germline V lookup: CDR1 MGHDK, CDR2 SYGVNS. The CDR3 loop reads CASSATLPTSGSYNEQFF. DNA for the CDR3: TGTGCCAGCAGTGCCACCCTCCCGACTAGCGGCTCCTACAATGAGCAGTTCTTC. Complete variable domain (other parts from reference TRBV25-1 and TRBJ2-1): EADIYQTPRYLVIGTGKKITLECSQTMGHDKMYWYQQDPGMELHLIHYSYGVNSTEKGDLSSESTVSRIRTEHFPLTLESARPSHTSQYLCASSATLPTSGSYNEQFFGPGTRLTVL.

In the case of this clone: A much bigger clone sits one base away, suggesting this may be a read error. At the DNA level, this CDR3 is encoded by other sequences in the same sample as well. This chain uses TRBV30 with TRBJ2-3; D gene unclear. CDR3 length: 11 residues. Per the germline V gene, CDR1 is GTSNPN and CDR2 is SVGIG (reference sequence). Trimming took 4 bases from V and 8 from J, leaving 10 bases between them. Here the CDR3 reads CAWKPVGTQYF. The CDR3 coding sequence is TGTGCCTGGAAACCTGTGGGTACGCAGTATTTT.

This chain uses TRBV10-3 with TRBJ1-5; 7 bases match TRBD1. Germline V gene sequence: CDR1 ENHRY, CDR2 SYGVKD. J lost 0 bases, V lost 2 bases, and 4 bases had no gene match. The CDR3 has 16 residues. The CDR3 DNA reads as TGTGCCATCAGTGAGCCGACAGGGAATAGCAATCAGCCCCAGCATTTT. This codes for CAISEPTGNSNQPQHF.

In this sample, this clone turned up once. The J gene is TRBJ1-4, the V gene TRBV4-1; D is unresolved. Looked up from germline, CDR1 is MGHRA and CDR2 is YSYEKL. CDR3 length equals 14 residues. V lost 0 bases and J 12 bases, leaving 14 bases between the germline ends. The CDR3 protein is CASSQDRRLGELFF. The CDR3, as DNA: TGCGCCAGCAGCCAAGATCGTAGACTTGGGGAACTGTTTTTT.

The genes are TRBV28 and TRBJ2-4; 12 nucleotides match TRBD1. CDR3 size: 16 residues. CDR1 MDHEN and CDR2 SYDVKM come from the germline V gene. V was pared by 2 bases and J by 5 bases, with 4 bases of the junction left unmatched. CDR3 nucleotides: TGTGCCAGCAGTTTAGGGGGGACAGGGGGCCAAAACATTCAGTACTTC. Its protein is CASSLGGTGGQNIQYF.

The V and J genes are TRBV5-6 and TRBJ2-7; the match to TRBD1 covers 9 bases. Trimming cost V 2 bases and J 1 base; bases outside gene matches: 7. The germline V gene has CDR1 SGHDT and CDR2 YYEEEE. The CDR3 runs to 16 residues. The CDR3 is CASSLPGQGNSYEQYF. Written as DNA, the CDR3 is TGTGCCAGCAGCTTACCGGGACAGGGTAATTCCTACGAGCAGTACTTC.

CDR3 DNA: TGTGCCAGCAGCCCGTGGGACAGAAGGGAAAACATTCAGTACTTC. Residues: CASSPWDRRENIQYF. V and J are TRBV5-4 and TRBJ2-4, with 7 bases identical to TRBD1. V shed 4 bases and J 5 bases; nucleotides not matched to a gene: 9. This CDR3 has 15 amino acids. Germline V CDR1 and CDR2: SGHNT, YYREEE (reference sequence).

The table lists this clone with a count of one. The chain carries TRBV5-1 and TRBJ2-2, with 11 bases fitting TRBD2. The CDR3 is made up of 16 amino acids. The germline V gene encodes CDR1 SGHRS and CDR2 YFSETQ. Germline trimming cut 1 base from V and 5 bases from J; bases unmatched to any gene: 4. The CDR3 sequence is CASSLFVAGGTGELFF. In nucleotides, the CDR3 is TGCGCCAGCAGCTTGTTTGTAGCGGGAGGGACCGGGGAGCTGTTTTTT.

CDR3 nucleotide sequence: TGTGCCAGCTTCGGGACTCTTTCCTACAATGAGCAGTTCTTC. Encoded protein: CASFGTLSYNEQFF. The chain combines TRBV28 with TRBJ2-1; a possible D gene is TRBD2 (6 bases). Trimming cost V 8 bases and J 1 base, with 12 bases left between them. The CDR3 covers 14 residues. Germline CDR1 and CDR2: MDHEN and SYDVKM.

This sequence joins TRBV5-4 and TRBJ2-2, with 9 bases aligning to TRBD1. Trimming removed 3 bases from V and 7 bases from J; junction bases left unmatched: 10. Germline V gene lookup returns CDR1 SGHNT and CDR2 YYREEE (reference sequence). CDR3 length: 16 amino acids. The CDR3 sequence: CASSWYRGRNFGELFF. CDR3 bases: TGTGCCAGCAGCTGGTACAGGGGGCGGAATTTCGGGGAGCTGTTTTTT.

This chain joins TRBV27 and TRBJ2-3; TRBD2 matches at 8 bases. The CDR3 has 18 amino acids. The V gene end was trimmed by 6 bases and the J gene end by 4 bases; junction bases not matched to a gene: 18. CDR1 is MNHEY and CDR2 is SMNVEV in the germline V gene (reference sequence). The CDR3 sequence: CASSLVGPWTSKSDTQYF. The DNA for the CDR3 is TGTGCCAGCAGCCTCGTTGGTCCGTGGACTAGCAAGTCAGATACGCAGTATTTT.

This clone was seen once. The J gene is TRBJ2-7, the V gene TRBV10-1; D is unresolved. Germline V gives CDR1 WNHNN, CDR2 SYGVQD (reference sequence). V lost 7 bases and J lost 2, with 9 bases in between. This CDR3 is built from 12 residues. CDR3 region: CASKVGTYEQYF. DNA for the CDR3: TGCGCCAGCAAGGTGGGGACCTACGAGCAGTACTTC.

The genes are TRBV7-2 and TRBJ1-4; possible D gene TRBD1, 5 bases. The V and J ends lost 5 bases and 10 bases respectively, with 11 bases between them. The CDR3 runs 12 residues. From germline, CDR1 is SGHTA and CDR2 FQGNSA. This CDR3 is CASSHLGGKLFF. The CDR3 nucleotides are TGTGCCAGCAGCCACCTGGGGGGAAAACTGTTTTTT. The variable domain in full, completed from reference TRBV7-2 and TRBJ1-4, reads GAGVSQSPSNKVTEKGKDVELRCDPISGHTALYWYRQSLGQGLEFLIYFQGNSAPDKSGLPSDRFSAERTGGSVSTLTIQRTQQEDSAVYLCASSHLGGKLFFGSGTQLSVL.

The chain joins TRBV5-4 to TRBJ2-1, with TRBD2 matching over 10 bases. With 7 bases clipped from V and 7 bases from J, the junction kept 14 bases outside the gene matches. CDR1 and CDR2 from the germline V gene are SGHNT and YYREEE (reference sequence). The CDR3 totals 16 residues. Written as DNA, the CDR3 is TGTGCCAGCCACACTGGTAGTAGCGGGAGGAGGAATGAGCAGTTCTTC. It translates to CASHTGSSGRRNEQFF.

On this clone: The same CDR3 is also encoded by other DNA sequences in this sample. V is TRBV28 and J is TRBJ2-7; 11 positions match TRBD2. This CDR3 has 14 amino acids. Germline-derived CDR1 and CDR2 are MDHEN and SYDVKM. The trim removed 3 bases at V and 7 bases at J, leaving 5 bases unmatched. DNA for the CDR3: TGTGCCAGCAGTTTGTTAGCGGGAGGGGGTGAGCAGTACTTC. Translating gives CASSLLAGGGEQYF.

Notes on this clone: Different DNA sequences within this sample yield the same CDR3. The chain uses TRBV5-1 and TRBJ2-7, with TRBD2 identical over 7 bases. With V trimmed by 2 bases and J by 4 bases, 3 bases remained unmatched. Germline values: CDR1 SGHRS, CDR2 YFSETQ. This CDR3 is built from 13 residues. In DNA form, the CDR3 reads TGCGCCAGCAGCTTAGGGACTACTTACGAGCAGTACTTC. This codes for CASSLGTTYEQYF.

The chain recombines TRBV5-4 with TRBJ2-5; 8 bases are shared with TRBD2. The V segment lost 3 bases and the J segment 5 bases; nucleotides outside the gene matches: 6. CDR3 size: 14 residues. Germline-derived CDR1 and CDR2 are SGHNT and YYREEE (reference sequence). Here the CDR3 reads CASSSPGLGETQYF. CDR3 DNA: TGTGCCAGCAGCTCACCGGGACTAGGGGAGACCCAGTACTTC.

The chain carries TRBV7-9 and TRBJ2-7; 10 bases line up with TRBD2. The CDR3 consists of 15 residues. Germline V gene data show CDR1 as SEHNR and CDR2 as FQNEAQ (reference sequence). The V and J ends lost 7 bases and 0 bases, in that order; junction bases with no gene match: 6. The CDR3 spells CASTKTSGFSYEQYF. Written as DNA, the CDR3 is TGTGCCAGCACCAAGACTAGCGGGTTCTCCTACGAGCAGTACTTC.

The gene calls are TRBV12-2 and TRBJ2-7; the D call of TRBD2 is as the table states it, not checked on the DNA. TRBV12-2 corresponds to a pseudogene. The CDR3 is 16 residues long. Written as DNA, the CDR3 is TGTGCAAGTCGCTTAGATGGGCTAGCGGTAAATTACGAGCAGTACTTC. Residues: CASRLDGLAVNYEQYF.

The CDR3: CASSSLGGGMNTEAFF. CDR3 nucleotide sequence: TGTGCCAGCAGTTCCCTCGGGGGAGGTATGAACACTGAAGCTTTCTTT. This sequence joins TRBV27 and TRBJ1-1; TRBD1 might be the D (5 bases). The germline V and J ends were trimmed by 4 bases and 0 bases, with 15 bases remaining between them. The germline gives CDR1 MNHEY, CDR2 SMNVEV (reference sequence). This CDR3 is built from 16 residues.

This clone was recorded only once. The chain has TRBV5-1 and TRBJ2-1; 10 nucleotides agree with TRBD2. Germline trimming cut 5 bases from V and 4 bases from J; bases unmatched to any gene: 0. This CDR3 spans 13 amino acids. Germline CDR1 SGHRS, CDR2 YFSETQ. CDR3 DNA: TGCGCCAGCAGAGCGGGAGGGTACAATGAGCAGTTCTTC. It encodes CASRAGGYNEQFF.